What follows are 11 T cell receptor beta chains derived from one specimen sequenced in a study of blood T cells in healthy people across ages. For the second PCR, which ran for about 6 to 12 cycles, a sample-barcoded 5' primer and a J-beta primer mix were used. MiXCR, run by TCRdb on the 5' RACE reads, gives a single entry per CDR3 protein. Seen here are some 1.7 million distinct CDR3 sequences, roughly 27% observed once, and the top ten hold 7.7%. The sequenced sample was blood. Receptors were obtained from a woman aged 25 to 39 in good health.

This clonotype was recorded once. CDR3: CASSSGSAASGGTQYF. CDR3 nucleotide sequence: TGTGCCAGCAGCTCGGGCTCCGCCGCATCGGGAGGGACCCAGTACTTC. This chain uses TRBV7-2 with TRBJ2-5, with 7 bases identical to TRBD2. Germline lookup yields CDR1 SGHTA and CDR2 FQGNSA. V dropped 4 bases and J dropped 7; count of bases not matched to a gene: 15. CDR3 size: 16 residues.

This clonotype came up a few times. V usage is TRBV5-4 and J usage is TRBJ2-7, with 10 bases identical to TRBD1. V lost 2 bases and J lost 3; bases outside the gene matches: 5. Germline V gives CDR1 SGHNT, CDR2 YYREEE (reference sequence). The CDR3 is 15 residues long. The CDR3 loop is CASSFGRTGGYEQYF. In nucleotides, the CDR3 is TGTGCCAGCAGCTTCGGTAGGACAGGGGGCTACGAGCAGTACTTC.

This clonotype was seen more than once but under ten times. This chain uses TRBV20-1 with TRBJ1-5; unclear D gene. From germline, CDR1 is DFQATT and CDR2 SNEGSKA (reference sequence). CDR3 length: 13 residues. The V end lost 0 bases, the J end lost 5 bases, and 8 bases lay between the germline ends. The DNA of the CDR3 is TGCAGTGCTAGAGATAGCGGATATCAGCCCCAGCATTTT. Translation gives CSARDSGYQPQHF.

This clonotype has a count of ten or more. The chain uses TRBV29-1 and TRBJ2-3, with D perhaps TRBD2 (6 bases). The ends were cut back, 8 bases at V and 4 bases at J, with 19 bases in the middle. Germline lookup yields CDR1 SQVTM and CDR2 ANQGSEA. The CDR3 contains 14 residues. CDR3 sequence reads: CSTRDFSPADTQYF. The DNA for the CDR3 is TGCAGCACCCGGGACTTTTCCCCTGCAGATACGCAGTATTTT.

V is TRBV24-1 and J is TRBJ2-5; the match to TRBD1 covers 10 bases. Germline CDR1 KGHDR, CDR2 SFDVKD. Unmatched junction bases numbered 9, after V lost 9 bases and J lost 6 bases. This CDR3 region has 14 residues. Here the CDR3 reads CATSDRGRTKTQYF. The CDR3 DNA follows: TGTGCCACCTCAGACAGGGGGCGAACAAAGACCCAGTACTTC.

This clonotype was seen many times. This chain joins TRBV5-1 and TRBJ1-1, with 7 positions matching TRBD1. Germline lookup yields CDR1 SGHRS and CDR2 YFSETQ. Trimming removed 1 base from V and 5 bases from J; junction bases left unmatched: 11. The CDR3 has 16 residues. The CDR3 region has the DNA TGCGCCAGCAGCTTGCAACAGGGGAGGGTAAGAACTGAAGCTTTCTTT. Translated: CASSLQQGRVRTEAFF.

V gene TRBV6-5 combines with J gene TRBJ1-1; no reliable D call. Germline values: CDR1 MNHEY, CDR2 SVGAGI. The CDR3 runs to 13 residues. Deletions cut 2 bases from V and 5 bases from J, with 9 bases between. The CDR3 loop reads CASSYESGTEAFF. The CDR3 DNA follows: TGTGCCAGCAGTTACGAATCGGGGACTGAAGCTTTCTTT.

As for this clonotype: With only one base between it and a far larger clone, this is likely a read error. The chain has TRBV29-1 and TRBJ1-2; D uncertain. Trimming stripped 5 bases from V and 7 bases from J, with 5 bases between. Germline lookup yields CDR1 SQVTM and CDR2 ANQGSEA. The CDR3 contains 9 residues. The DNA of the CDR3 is TGCAGCGTTTGCCCTGGCTACACCTTC. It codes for CSVCPGYTF.

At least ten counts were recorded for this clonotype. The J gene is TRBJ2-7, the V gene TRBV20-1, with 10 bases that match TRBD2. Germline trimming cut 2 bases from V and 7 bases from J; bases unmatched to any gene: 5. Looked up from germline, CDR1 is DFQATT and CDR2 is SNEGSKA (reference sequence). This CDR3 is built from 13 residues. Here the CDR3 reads CSARLAGVFEQYF. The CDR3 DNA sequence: TGCAGTGCTAGACTAGCGGGAGTATTTGAGCAGTACTTC.

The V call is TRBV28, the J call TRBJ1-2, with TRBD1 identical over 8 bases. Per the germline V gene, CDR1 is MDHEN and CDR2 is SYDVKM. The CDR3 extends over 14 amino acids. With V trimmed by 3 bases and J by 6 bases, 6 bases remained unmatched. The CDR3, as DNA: TGTGCCAGCAGTTTTTCGACAGGGGTCGATGGCTACACCTTC. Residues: CASSFSTGVDGYTF.

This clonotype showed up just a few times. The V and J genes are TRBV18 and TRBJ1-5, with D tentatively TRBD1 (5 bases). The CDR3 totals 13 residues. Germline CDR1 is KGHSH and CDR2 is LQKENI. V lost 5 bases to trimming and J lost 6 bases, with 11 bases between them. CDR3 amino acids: CASSEDGAQPQHF. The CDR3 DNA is TGTGCCAGCTCAGAGGACGGGGCTCAGCCCCAGCATTTT.